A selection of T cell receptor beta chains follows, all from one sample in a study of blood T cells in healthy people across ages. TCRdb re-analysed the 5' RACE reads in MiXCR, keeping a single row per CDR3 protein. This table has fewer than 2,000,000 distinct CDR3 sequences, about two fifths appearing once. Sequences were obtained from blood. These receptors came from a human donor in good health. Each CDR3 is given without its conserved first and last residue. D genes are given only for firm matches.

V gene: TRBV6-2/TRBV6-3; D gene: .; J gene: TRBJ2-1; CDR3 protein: ASSNRVSEQF
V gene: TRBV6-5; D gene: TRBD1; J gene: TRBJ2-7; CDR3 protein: ASSPDRDRAEQY
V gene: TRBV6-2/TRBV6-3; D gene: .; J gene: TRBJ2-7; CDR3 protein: ASTLNGGFNYEQY
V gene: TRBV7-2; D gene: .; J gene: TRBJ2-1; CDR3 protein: ASSWSSSSQYNEQF
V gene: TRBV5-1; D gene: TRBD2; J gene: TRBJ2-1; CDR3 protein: ASSPGVAGVNEQF
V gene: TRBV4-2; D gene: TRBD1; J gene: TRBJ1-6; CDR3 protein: ASSNLRFRDRGSPLH
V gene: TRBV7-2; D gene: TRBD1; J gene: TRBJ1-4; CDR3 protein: ASSSGGEREKLF
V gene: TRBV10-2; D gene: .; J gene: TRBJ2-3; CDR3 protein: ASRMRGPEDTQY
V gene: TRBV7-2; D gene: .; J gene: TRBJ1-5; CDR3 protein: ASSLRGPSPQH
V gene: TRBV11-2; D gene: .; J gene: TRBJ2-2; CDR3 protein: ASSPSVGVTGELF
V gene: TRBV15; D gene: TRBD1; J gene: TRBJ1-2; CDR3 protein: ATQGGQGNGYT
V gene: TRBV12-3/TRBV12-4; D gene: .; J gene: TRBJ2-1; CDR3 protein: ASSPPGGPSYNEQF
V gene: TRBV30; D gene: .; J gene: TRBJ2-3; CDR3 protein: AWSGGMRTTDTQY
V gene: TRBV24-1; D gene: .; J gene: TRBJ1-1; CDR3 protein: ATSDFTAKSMNTEAF
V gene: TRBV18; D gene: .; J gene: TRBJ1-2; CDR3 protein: ASSPGSSLGGYT
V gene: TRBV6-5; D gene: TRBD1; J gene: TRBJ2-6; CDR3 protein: ASSLGQGHSGANVLT
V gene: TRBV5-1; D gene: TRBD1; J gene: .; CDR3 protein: ASQKDRDHEQY
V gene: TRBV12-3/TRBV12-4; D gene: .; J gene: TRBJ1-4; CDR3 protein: ASSHGGANEKLF
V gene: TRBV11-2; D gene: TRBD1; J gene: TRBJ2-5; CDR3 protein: ASSLTGGRPQY
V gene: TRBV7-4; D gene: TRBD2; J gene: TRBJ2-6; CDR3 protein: ASSPSGEILLLSGANVLT
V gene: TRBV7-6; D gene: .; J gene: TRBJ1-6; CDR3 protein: ASSLGQGLSPLH
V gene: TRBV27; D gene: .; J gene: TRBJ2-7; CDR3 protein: AHGPSSYEQY
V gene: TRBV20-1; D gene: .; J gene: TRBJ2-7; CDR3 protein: SARHRAPAYEQY
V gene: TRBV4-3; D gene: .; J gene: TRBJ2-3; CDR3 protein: ASNQVQGVADTQY
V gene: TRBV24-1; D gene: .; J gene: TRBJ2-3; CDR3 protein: ATSVGVASSTDTQY
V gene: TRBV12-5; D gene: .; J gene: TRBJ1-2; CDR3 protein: ASGLDSDGGYT
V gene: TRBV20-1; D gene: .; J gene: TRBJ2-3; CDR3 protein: SARGTGLHTDTQY
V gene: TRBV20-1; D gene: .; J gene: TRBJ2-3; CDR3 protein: SAGDPRFTDTQY
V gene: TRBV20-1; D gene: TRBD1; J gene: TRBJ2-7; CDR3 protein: SAKGATETYEQY
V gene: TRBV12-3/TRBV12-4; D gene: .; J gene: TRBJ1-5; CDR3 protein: ASSLVYGSNQPQH
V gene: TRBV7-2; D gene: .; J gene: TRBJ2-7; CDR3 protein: ASSLGVIIPYEQY
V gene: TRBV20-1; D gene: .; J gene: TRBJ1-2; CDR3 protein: SARDYRAGAGGYT
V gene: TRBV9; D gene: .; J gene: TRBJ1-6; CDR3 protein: ASSATLDPSGSPLH
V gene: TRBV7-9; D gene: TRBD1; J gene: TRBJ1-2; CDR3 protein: ASSFGQGAKGYT